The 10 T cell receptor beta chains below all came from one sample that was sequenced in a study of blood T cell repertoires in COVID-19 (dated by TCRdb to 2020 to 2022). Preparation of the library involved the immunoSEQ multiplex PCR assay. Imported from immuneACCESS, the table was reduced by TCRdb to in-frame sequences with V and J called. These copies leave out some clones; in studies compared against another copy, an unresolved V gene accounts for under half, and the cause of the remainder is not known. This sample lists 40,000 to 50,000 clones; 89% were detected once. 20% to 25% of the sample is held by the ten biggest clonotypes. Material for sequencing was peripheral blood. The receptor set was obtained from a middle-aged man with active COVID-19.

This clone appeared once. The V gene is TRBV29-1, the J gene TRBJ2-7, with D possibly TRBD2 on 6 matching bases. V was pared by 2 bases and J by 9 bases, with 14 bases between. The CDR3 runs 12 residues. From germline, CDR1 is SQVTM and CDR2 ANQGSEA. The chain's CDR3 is CSVERETDGQYF. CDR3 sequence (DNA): TGCAGCGTTGAACGGGAGACTGACGGGCAGTACTTC.

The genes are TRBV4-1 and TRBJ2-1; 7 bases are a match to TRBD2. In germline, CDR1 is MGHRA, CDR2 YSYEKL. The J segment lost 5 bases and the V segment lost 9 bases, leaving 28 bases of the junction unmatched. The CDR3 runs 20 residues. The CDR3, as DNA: TGCGCCAGGGGACTACTACGTCCCCTCGATGTTGAAGGGAAAGACAATGAGCAGTTCTTC. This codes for CARGLLRPLDVEGKDNEQFF.

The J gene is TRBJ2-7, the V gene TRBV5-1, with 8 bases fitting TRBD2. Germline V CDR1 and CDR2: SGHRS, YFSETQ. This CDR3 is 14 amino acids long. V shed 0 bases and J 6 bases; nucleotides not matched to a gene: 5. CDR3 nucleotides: TGCGCCAGCAGCTTGGGGGTTAGCGGGATCGAGCAGTACTTC. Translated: CASSLGVSGIEQYF.

This CDR3 reads CATSVRQPHTEAFF. The CDR3 region has the DNA TGTGCCACCAGCGTCCGACAGCCGCACACTGAAGCTTTCTTT. The J gene is TRBJ1-1, the V gene TRBV15, with D tentatively TRBD1 (5 bases). This CDR3 region has 14 residues. V lost 5 bases to trimming and J lost 3 bases, with 13 bases between them. The germline V gene has CDR1 LNHNV and CDR2 YYDKDF (reference sequence).

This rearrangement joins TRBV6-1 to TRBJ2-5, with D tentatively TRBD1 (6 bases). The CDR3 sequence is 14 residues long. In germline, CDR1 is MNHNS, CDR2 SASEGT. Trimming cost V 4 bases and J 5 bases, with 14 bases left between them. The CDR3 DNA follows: TGTGCCAGCAGTGTAGCAGGGGCGCGGGAGACCCAGTACTTC. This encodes CASSVAGARETQYF.

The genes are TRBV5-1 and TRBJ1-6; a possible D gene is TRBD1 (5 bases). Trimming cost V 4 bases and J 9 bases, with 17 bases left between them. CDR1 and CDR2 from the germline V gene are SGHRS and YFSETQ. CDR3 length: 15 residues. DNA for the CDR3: TGCGCCAGCAGCCCCGGAGGGGTTCTTGGTTCACCCCTCCACTTT. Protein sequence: CASSPGGVLGSPLHF.

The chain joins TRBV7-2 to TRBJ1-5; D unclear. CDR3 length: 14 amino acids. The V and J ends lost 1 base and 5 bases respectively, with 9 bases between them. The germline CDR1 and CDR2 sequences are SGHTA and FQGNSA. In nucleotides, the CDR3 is TGTGCCAGCAGCTTAGTGTCCTTTTATCAGCCCCAGCATTTT. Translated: CASSLVSFYQPQHF.

Here the CDR3 DNA reads TGTGCCAGCAGCTTAACGGGAGATACGCAGTATTTT. This encodes CASSLTGDTQYF. This rearrangement joins TRBV11-2 to TRBJ2-3, with D unresolved. This CDR3 contains 12 residues. Trimming took off 2 bases at V and 5 bases at J, with 5 bases between the two ends. CDR1 and CDR2 (germline): SGHAT, FQNNGV.

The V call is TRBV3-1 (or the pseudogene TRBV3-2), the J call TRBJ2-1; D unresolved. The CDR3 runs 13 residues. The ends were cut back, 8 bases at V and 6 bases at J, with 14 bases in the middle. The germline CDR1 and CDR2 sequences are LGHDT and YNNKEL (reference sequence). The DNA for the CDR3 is TGTGCCAGCGGTGGGTGGGCCCTCAATGAGCAGTTCTTC. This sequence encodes CASGGWALNEQFF.

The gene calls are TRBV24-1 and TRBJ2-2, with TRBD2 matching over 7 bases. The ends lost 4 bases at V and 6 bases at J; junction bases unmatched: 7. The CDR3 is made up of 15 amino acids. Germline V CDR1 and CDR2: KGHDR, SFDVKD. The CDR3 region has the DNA TGTGCCACCAGTGACCGGACTAGAAGTCCCGGGGAGCTGTTTTTT. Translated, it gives CATSDRTRSPGELFF.